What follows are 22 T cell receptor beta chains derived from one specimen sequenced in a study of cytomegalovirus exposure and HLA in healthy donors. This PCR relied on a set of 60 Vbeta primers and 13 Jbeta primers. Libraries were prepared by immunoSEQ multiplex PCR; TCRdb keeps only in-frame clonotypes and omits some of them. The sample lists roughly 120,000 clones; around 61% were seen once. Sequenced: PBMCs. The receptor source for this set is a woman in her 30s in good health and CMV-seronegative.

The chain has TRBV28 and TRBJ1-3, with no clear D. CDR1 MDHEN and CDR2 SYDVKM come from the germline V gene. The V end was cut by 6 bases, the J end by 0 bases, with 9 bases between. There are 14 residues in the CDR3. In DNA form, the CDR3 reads TGTGCCAGCAGCCCAGGATTCTCTGGAAACACCATATATTTT. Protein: CASSPGFSGNTIYF.

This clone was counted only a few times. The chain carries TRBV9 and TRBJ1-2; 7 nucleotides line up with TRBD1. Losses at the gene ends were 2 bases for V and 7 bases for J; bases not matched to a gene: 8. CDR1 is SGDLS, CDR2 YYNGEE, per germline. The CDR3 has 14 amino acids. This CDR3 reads CASSVSDRDPGYTF. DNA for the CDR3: TGTGCCAGCAGCGTGTCTGACAGGGATCCTGGCTACACCTTC.

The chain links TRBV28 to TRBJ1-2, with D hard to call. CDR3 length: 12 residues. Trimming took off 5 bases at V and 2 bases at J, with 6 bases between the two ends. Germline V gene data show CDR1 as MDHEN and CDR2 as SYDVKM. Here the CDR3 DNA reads TGTGCCAGCAGTAGCCCCAACTATGGCTACACCTTC. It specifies CASSSPNYGYTF.

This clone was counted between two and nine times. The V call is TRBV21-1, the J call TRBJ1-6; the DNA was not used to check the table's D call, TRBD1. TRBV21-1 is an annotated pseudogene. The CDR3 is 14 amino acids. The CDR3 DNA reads TGTGCCAGCAGCCCCGGACAGGGTTGGTCACCCCTCCACTTT. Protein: CASSPGQGWSPLHF.

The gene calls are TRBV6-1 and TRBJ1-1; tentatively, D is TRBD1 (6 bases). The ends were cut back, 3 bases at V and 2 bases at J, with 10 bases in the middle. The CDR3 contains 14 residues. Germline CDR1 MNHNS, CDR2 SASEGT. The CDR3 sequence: CASSDRGGNTEAFF. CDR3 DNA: TGTGCCAGCAGTGATAGGGGGGGCAACACTGAAGCTTTCTTT.

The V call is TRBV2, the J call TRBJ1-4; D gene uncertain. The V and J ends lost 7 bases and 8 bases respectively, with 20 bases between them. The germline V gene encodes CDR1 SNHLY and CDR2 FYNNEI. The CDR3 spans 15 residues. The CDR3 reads CASKKLGRPEEKLFF. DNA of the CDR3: TGTGCCAGCAAAAAATTGGGGAGGCCGGAGGAAAAACTGTTTTTT.

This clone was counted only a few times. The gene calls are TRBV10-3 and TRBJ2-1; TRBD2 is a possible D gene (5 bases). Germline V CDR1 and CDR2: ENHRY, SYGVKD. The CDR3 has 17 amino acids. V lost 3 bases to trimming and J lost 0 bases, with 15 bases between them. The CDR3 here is CAISEMLAPSSYNEQFF. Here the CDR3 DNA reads TGTGCCATCAGTGAAATGCTAGCCCCAAGCTCCTACAATGAGCAGTTCTTC.

CDR3 in DNA: TGTGCCAGCAGCTTGACAGGGCAGGGGGAGACCCAGTACTTC. Translation gives CASSLTGQGETQYF. The chain recombines TRBV5-6 with TRBJ2-5; D may be TRBD1 (6 bases). Germline V gene sequence: CDR1 SGHDT, CDR2 YYEEEE. The CDR3 spans 14 residues. The V end lost 1 base, the J end lost 5 bases, and 12 bases lay between the germline ends. The full variable domain, completed using reference TRBV5-6 and TRBJ2-5, is DAGVTQSPTHLIKTRGQQVTLRCSPKSGHDTVSWYQQALGQGPQFIFQYYEEEERQRGNFPDRFSGHQFPNYSSELNVNALLLGDSALYLCASSLTGQGETQYFGPGTRLLVL.

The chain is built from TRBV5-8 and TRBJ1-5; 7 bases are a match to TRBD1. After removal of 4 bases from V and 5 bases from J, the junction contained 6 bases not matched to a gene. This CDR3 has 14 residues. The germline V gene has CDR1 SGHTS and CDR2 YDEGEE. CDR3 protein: CASSVDRAHQPQHF. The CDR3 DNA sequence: TGTGCCAGCAGCGTCGACAGGGCCCATCAGCCCCAGCATTTT.

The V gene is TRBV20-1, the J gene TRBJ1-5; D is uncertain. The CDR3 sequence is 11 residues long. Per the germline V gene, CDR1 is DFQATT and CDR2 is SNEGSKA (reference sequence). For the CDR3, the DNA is TGCGGAAACCTGACACTTCAGCCCCAGCATTTT. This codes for CGNLTLQPQHF.

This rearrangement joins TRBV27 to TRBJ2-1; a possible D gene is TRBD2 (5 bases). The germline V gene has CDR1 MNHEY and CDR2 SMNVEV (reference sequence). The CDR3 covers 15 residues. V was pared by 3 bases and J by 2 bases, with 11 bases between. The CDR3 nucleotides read TGTGCCAGCAGTTTTGAGGCGGGCCCCTACAATGAGCAGTTCTTC. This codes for CASSFEAGPYNEQFF.

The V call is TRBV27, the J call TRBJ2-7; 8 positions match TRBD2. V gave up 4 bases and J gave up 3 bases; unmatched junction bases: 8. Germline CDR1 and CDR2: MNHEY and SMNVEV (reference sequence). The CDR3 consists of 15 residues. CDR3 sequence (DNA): TGTGCCAGCAGTTCTATAGCGGGGAGGAACTACGAGCAGTACTTC. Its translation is CASSSIAGRNYEQYF.

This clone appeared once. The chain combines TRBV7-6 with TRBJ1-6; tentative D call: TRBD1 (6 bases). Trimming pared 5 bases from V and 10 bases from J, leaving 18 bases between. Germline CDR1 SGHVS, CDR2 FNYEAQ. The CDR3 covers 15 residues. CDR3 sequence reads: CASSRRGGGGSPLHF. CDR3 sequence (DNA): TGTGCCAGCAGCCGGCGAGGGGGGGGAGGCTCACCCCTCCACTTT.

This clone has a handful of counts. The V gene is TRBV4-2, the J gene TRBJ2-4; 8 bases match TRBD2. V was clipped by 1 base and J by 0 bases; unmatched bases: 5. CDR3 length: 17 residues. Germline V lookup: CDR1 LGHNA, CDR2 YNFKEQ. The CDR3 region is CASSQVAAGGAKNIQYF. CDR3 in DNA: TGTGCCAGCAGCCAAGTTGCGGCGGGGGGAGCCAAAAACATTCAGTACTTC.

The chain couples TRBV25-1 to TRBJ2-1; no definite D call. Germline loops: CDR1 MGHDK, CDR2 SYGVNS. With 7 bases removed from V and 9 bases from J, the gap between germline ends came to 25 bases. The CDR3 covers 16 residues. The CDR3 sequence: CASTARRSEWNVEQFF. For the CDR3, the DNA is TGTGCCAGCACCGCAAGGCGGTCTGAATGGAACGTTGAGCAGTTCTTC.

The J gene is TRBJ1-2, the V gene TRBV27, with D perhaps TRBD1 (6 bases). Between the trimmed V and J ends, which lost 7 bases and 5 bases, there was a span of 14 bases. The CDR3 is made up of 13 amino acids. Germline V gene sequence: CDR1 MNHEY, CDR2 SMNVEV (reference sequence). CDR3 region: CASTFQGMYGYTF. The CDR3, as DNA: TGTGCCAGCACCTTCCAGGGGATGTATGGCTACACCTTC.

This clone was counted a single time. The DNA of the CDR3 is TGTGCCAGCAGCGGCCAAGGGTGGGCTAGCGGGTACACCGGGGAGCTGTTTTTT. Encoded protein: CASSGQGWASGYTGELFF. The chain couples TRBV2 to TRBJ2-2, with 8 bases aligning to TRBD2. This CDR3 is built from 18 residues. The germline V gene encodes CDR1 SNHLY and CDR2 FYNNEI. The V segment lost 6 bases and the J segment 3 bases; nucleotides outside the gene matches: 15.

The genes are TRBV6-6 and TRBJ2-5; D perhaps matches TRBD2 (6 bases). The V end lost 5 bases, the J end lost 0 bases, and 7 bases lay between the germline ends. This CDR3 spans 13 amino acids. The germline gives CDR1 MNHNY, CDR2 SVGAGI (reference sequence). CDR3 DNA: TGTGCCAGCAGTCGGGGGTACCAAGAGACCCAGTACTTC. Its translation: CASSRGYQETQYF.

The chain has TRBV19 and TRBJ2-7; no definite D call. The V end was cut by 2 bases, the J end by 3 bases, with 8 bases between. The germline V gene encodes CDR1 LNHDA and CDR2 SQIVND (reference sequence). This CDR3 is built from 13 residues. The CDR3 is CASSIQYNYEQYF. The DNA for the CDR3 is TGTGCCAGTAGTATACAGTACAACTACGAGCAGTACTTC.

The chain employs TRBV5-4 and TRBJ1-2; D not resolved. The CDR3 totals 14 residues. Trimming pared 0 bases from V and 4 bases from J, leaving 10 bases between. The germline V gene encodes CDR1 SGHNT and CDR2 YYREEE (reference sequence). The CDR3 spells CASSLGQARYGYTF. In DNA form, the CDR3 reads TGTGCCAGCAGCTTGGGCCAGGCCCGCTATGGCTACACCTTC.

Here the CDR3 reads CASRDNRGLWNIQYF. CDR3 bases: TGTGCCAGCAGGGATAACAGGGGGCTCTGGAACATTCAGTACTTC. This chain uses TRBV6-1 with TRBJ2-4; 9 nucleotides line up with TRBD1. The CDR3 is 15 amino acids. Germline V CDR1 and CDR2: MNHNS, SASEGT. V shed 6 bases, J shed 7 bases, and the junction held 10 bases outside the gene matches.

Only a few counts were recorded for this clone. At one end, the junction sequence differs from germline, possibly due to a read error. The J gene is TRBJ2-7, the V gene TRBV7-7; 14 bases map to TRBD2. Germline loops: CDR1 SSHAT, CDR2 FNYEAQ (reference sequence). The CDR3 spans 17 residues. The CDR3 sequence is CASSPGTSGRAGYEQYF. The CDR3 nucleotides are TGTGCTAGCAGCCCTGGGACTAGCGGGAGAGCAGGCTACGAGCAGTACTTC. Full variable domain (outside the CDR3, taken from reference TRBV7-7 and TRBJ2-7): GAGVSQSPRYKVTKRGQDVTLRCDPISSHATLYWYQQALGQGPEFLTYFNYEAQPDKSGLPSDRFSAERPEGSISTLTIQRTEQRDSAMYRCASSPGTSGRAGYEQYFGPGTRLTVT.